This is a list of T cell receptor beta chains from one sample in a study of blood T cell repertoires in COVID-19. Sequenced by immunoSEQ multiplex PCR; TCRdb stores in-frame clones only, minus some. The sample contains 87,000 or so clones, around 91% of which appear only once. Input material: peripheral blood. These receptors were obtained from a man aged 18 to 29 with COVID-19, enrolled during active disease. The CDR3 runs from the conserved cysteine through the conserved F or W. Each record gives: J gene, V gene, clone size, D gene, CDR3 protein, CDR3 DNA. D genes are given only for firm matches. The size field is filled for only some rows; it gives once, few, many or a size class.

j_call: TRBJ2-3; v_call: TRBV11-3; clone_size: once; d_call: TRBD2; cdr3_aa: CASSLTSGSSTDTQYF; cdr3_nt: TGTGCCAGCAGCTTAACTAGCGGGAGCAGCACAGATACGCAGTATTTT
j_call: TRBJ2-6; v_call: TRBV7-8; clone_size: few; d_call: TRBD2; cdr3_aa: CASSLGTSRSGANVLTF; cdr3_nt: TGTGCCAGCAGCTTGGGGACTAGCCGCTCTGGGGCCAACGTCCTGACTTTC
j_call: TRBJ2-3; v_call: TRBV4-3; clone_size: -; d_call: -; cdr3_aa: CASSQLGLGDTQYF; cdr3_nt: TGCGCCAGCAGCCAATTGGGGCTGGGAGATACGCAGTATTTT
j_call: TRBJ2-2; v_call: TRBV28; clone_size: -; d_call: -; cdr3_aa: CASPDIPVTGELFF; cdr3_nt: TGTGCCAGCCCGGACATCCCGGTTACCGGGGAGCTGTTTTTT
j_call: TRBJ2-7; v_call: TRBV11-1; clone_size: -; d_call: -; cdr3_aa: CASSLGAGTIYEQYF; cdr3_nt: TGTGCCAGCAGCTTAGGGGCCGGGACAATCTACGAGCAGTACTTC
j_call: TRBJ1-2; v_call: TRBV6-6; clone_size: once; d_call: -; cdr3_aa: CASSYSEQSDGYTF; cdr3_nt: TGTGCCAGCAGTTACTCGGAACAGTCAGATGGCTACACCTTC
j_call: TRBJ2-1; v_call: TRBV6-5; clone_size: -; d_call: TRBD1; cdr3_aa: CASSFRDRGRNEQFF; cdr3_nt: TGTGCCAGCAGTTTTCGGGACAGGGGACGGAATGAGCAGTTCTTC
j_call: TRBJ2-1; v_call: TRBV24-1; clone_size: -; d_call: TRBD2; cdr3_aa: CATSDRPFSGRAREQFF; cdr3_nt: TGTGCCACCAGTGACCGTCCCTTTAGCGGGAGGGCCAGGGAGCAGTTCTTC
j_call: TRBJ2-2; v_call: TRBV4-3; clone_size: -; d_call: -; cdr3_aa: CASSQSRIYTGELFF; cdr3_nt: TGCGCCAGCAGCCAGTCCCGTATATACACCGGGGAGCTGTTTTTT
j_call: TRBJ2-3; v_call: TRBV19; clone_size: -; d_call: TRBD1; cdr3_aa: CASSNLSRGRADTQYF; cdr3_nt: TGTGCCAGTAGTAATTTGTCTAGGGGGCGCGCCGATACGCAGTATTTT
j_call: TRBJ2-1; v_call: TRBV28; clone_size: -; d_call: -; cdr3_aa: CASSPDGYYNEQFF; cdr3_nt: TGTGCCAGCAGCCCTGACGGGTACTACAATGAGCAGTTCTTC
j_call: TRBJ2-1; v_call: TRBV29-1; clone_size: -; d_call: TRBD2; cdr3_aa: CSVVGTSGNFYNEQFF; cdr3_nt: TGCAGCGTTGTCGGGACTAGCGGGAATTTCTACAATGAGCAGTTCTTC
j_call: TRBJ2-3; v_call: TRBV15; clone_size: -; d_call: -; cdr3_aa: CATSRDPRTTGTQYF; cdr3_nt: TGTGCCACCAGCAGAGATCCCAGGACAACAGGTACGCAGTATTTT
j_call: TRBJ2-2; v_call: TRBV4-3; clone_size: -; d_call: -; cdr3_aa: CASSLRGASGGGGELFF; cdr3_nt: TGCGCCAGCAGCCTCCGGGGGGCTAGCGGCGGTGGCGGGGAGCTGTTTTTT
j_call: TRBJ1-2; v_call: TRBV6-5; clone_size: -; d_call: -; cdr3_aa: CASRRTENYGYTF; cdr3_nt: TGTGCCAGCAGGCGGACAGAAAACTATGGCTACACCTTC
j_call: TRBJ2-5; v_call: TRBV24-1; clone_size: -; d_call: TRBD1; cdr3_aa: CATSGPDRGETQYF; cdr3_nt: TGTGCCACCAGTGGACCCGACAGGGGAGAGACCCAGTACTTC
j_call: TRBJ1-2; v_call: TRBV6-5; clone_size: -; d_call: -; cdr3_aa: CASRAGEVQRSGYTF; cdr3_nt: TGTGCCAGTCGGGCGGGGGAAGTGCAACGTAGTGGCTACACCTTC
j_call: TRBJ1-4; v_call: TRBV3-1/TRBV3-2; clone_size: -; d_call: -; cdr3_aa: CASSQDVKF; cdr3_nt: TGTGCCAGCAGCCAAGATGTCAAATTT
j_call: TRBJ1-4; v_call: TRBV7-6; clone_size: -; d_call: -; cdr3_aa: CASSLGEAGEKLLF; cdr3_nt: TGTGCCAGCAGCTTAGGGGAGGCTGGAGAAAAACTGCTTTTT
j_call: TRBJ2-3; v_call: TRBV3-1/TRBV3-2; clone_size: -; d_call: TRBD2; cdr3_aa: CASSLRDPSGRAYDILPTDTQYF; cdr3_nt: TGTGCCAGCAGCCTCCGGGACCCTAGCGGGAGGGCTTATGATATTCTTCCAACAGATACGCAGTATTTT
j_call: TRBJ2-7; v_call: TRBV6-5; clone_size: -; d_call: -; cdr3_aa: CASSYAGFSYEQYF; cdr3_nt: TGTGCCAGCAGTTATGCAGGATTCTCCTACGAGCAGTACTTC
j_call: TRBJ1-1; v_call: TRBV19; clone_size: -; d_call: TRBD1; cdr3_aa: CASTSGETGDPYTEAFF; cdr3_nt: TGTGCCAGTACCTCAGGGGAGACAGGGGATCCGTACACTGAAGCTTTCTTT
j_call: TRBJ2-3; v_call: TRBV15; clone_size: -; d_call: TRBD2; cdr3_aa: CATRLAGGTTDTQYF; cdr3_nt: TGTGCCACCAGACTAGCGGGAGGGACCACAGATACGCAGTATTTT
j_call: TRBJ2-7; v_call: TRBV28; clone_size: -; d_call: -; cdr3_aa: CASRWDQGFVYEQYF; cdr3_nt: TGTGCCAGCCGGTGGGATCAGGGTTTTGTCTACGAGCAGTACTTC
j_call: TRBJ1-5; v_call: TRBV5-1; clone_size: -; d_call: -; cdr3_aa: CASSPEGYSNQPQHF; cdr3_nt: TGCGCCAGCAGCCCGGAGGGGTATAGCAATCAGCCCCAGCATTTT
j_call: TRBJ2-1; v_call: TRBV3-1/TRBV3-2; clone_size: -; d_call: TRBD2; cdr3_aa: CASSQDGLAGTEQFF; cdr3_nt: TGTGCCAGCAGCCAAGACGGACTAGCGGGAACTGAGCAGTTCTTC
j_call: TRBJ2-1; v_call: TRBV11-2; clone_size: -; d_call: TRBD2; cdr3_aa: CASSLGLAGGLAEQFF; cdr3_nt: TGTGCCAGCAGCTTAGGGCTAGCGGGAGGACTCGCTGAGCAGTTCTTC
j_call: TRBJ2-7; v_call: TRBV11-2; clone_size: -; d_call: TRBD1; cdr3_aa: CASSAGQGGYEQYF; cdr3_nt: TGTGCCAGCAGCGCGGGACAGGGCGGCTACGAGCAGTACTTC
j_call: TRBJ2-7; v_call: TRBV2; clone_size: -; d_call: -; cdr3_aa: CASSGYRQQYF; cdr3_nt: TGTGCCAGCAGTGGATACAGGCAGCAGTACTTC
j_call: TRBJ1-4; v_call: TRBV29-1; clone_size: -; d_call: -; cdr3_aa: CSGGGSNEKLFF; cdr3_nt: TGCAGTGGGGGGGGCTCTAATGAAAAACTGTTTTTT
j_call: TRBJ2-1; v_call: TRBV7-8; clone_size: -; d_call: TRBD2; cdr3_aa: CASSNSGRALSYNEQFF; cdr3_nt: TGTGCCAGCAGCAATAGCGGGAGAGCACTCTCCTACAATGAGCAGTTCTTC
j_call: TRBJ2-7; v_call: TRBV5-4; clone_size: -; d_call: -; cdr3_aa: CASSRGPGENYEQYF; cdr3_nt: TGTGCCAGCAGCAGGGGTCCGGGAGAGAACTACGAGCAGTACTTC
j_call: TRBJ1-2; v_call: TRBV5-1; clone_size: -; d_call: TRBD1; cdr3_aa: CASSLGQGALGGYTF; cdr3_nt: TGCGCCAGCAGCTTGGGACAGGGGGCATTAGGTGGCTACACCTTC
j_call: TRBJ2-2; v_call: TRBV24-1; clone_size: -; d_call: TRBD1; cdr3_aa: CATSRTGNTGELFF; cdr3_nt: TGTGCCACCTCTAGGACAGGGAACACCGGGGAGCTGTTTTTT
j_call: TRBJ2-5; v_call: TRBV12-3/TRBV12-4; clone_size: -; d_call: -; cdr3_aa: CASSLGGGETQYF; cdr3_nt: TGTGCCAGCAGTTTAGGAGGGGGTGAGACCCAGTACTTC
j_call: TRBJ1-1; v_call: TRBV19; clone_size: -; d_call: TRBD1; cdr3_aa: CASSSTGGGTEAFF; cdr3_nt: TGTGCCAGTAGCTCGACAGGGGGCGGAACTGAAGCTTTCTTT
j_call: TRBJ1-2; v_call: TRBV6-1; clone_size: -; d_call: -; cdr3_aa: CASSDTRNYGYTF; cdr3_nt: TGTGCCAGCAGTGATACCAGGAACTATGGCTACACCTTC
j_call: TRBJ1-6; v_call: TRBV6-6; clone_size: -; d_call: -; cdr3_aa: CASSYGENSPLHF; cdr3_nt: TGTGCCAGCAGTTACGGGGAGAATTCACCCCTCCACTTT
j_call: TRBJ2-5; v_call: TRBV28; clone_size: -; d_call: -; cdr3_aa: CASSNPGFQETQYF; cdr3_nt: TGTGCCAGCAGCAACCCAGGGTTCCAAGAGACCCAGTACTTC
j_call: TRBJ2-1; v_call: TRBV3-1/TRBV3-2; clone_size: -; d_call: -; cdr3_aa: CASSQGLTSRNEQFF; cdr3_nt: TGTGCCAGCAGCCAAGGCCTCACTAGCCGCAATGAGCAGTTCTTC
j_call: TRBJ2-7; v_call: TRBV5-6; clone_size: -; d_call: TRBD1; cdr3_aa: CASSSQGAVVASRGYEQYF; cdr3_nt: TGTGCCAGCAGCTCCCAGGGGGCCGTTGTAGCTAGTAGGGGCTACGAGCAGTACTTC
j_call: TRBJ2-7; v_call: TRBV5-6; clone_size: once; d_call: -; cdr3_aa: CASSLWAGFNYEQYF; cdr3_nt: TGTGCCAGCAGCTTGTGGGCGGGATTTAACTACGAGCAGTACTTC
j_call: TRBJ1-5; v_call: TRBV28; clone_size: -; d_call: TRBD1; cdr3_aa: CASRRQGPSNQPQHF; cdr3_nt: TGTGCCAGCAGGCGACAGGGACCAAGCAATCAGCCCCAGCATTTT
j_call: TRBJ1-2; v_call: TRBV30; clone_size: -; d_call: -; cdr3_aa: CAWSPGISGYTF; cdr3_nt: TGTGCCTGGAGTCCAGGGATTAGCGGCTACACCTTC
j_call: TRBJ1-6; v_call: TRBV28; clone_size: -; d_call: -; cdr3_aa: CASSITRTASYNSPLHF; cdr3_nt: TGTGCCAGCAGTATAACCCGGACAGCCTCCTATAATTCACCCCTCCACTTT
j_call: TRBJ1-2; v_call: TRBV2; clone_size: -; d_call: TRBD1; cdr3_aa: CASSDGQGNYGYTF; cdr3_nt: TGTGCCAGCAGTGACGGACAGGGGAACTATGGCTACACCTTC
j_call: TRBJ2-7; v_call: TRBV6-5; clone_size: -; d_call: -; cdr3_aa: CASSGTSYEQYF; cdr3_nt: TGTGCCAGCAGCGGGACTTCCTACGAGCAGTACTTC
j_call: TRBJ1-3; v_call: TRBV7-9; clone_size: once; d_call: -; cdr3_aa: CASSPSDTIYF; cdr3_nt: TGTGCCAGCAGCCCCTCGGACACCATATATTTT
j_call: TRBJ2-1; v_call: TRBV29-1; clone_size: -; d_call: TRBD1; cdr3_aa: CSVEDTIGQASYNEQFF; cdr3_nt: TGCAGCGTTGAAGATACAATCGGACAGGCCTCGTACAATGAGCAGTTCTTC
j_call: TRBJ2-3; v_call: TRBV15; clone_size: -; d_call: -; cdr3_aa: CATSSLGASDTQYF; cdr3_nt: TGTGCCACCAGCTCGTTGGGGGCTTCAGATACGCAGTATTTT